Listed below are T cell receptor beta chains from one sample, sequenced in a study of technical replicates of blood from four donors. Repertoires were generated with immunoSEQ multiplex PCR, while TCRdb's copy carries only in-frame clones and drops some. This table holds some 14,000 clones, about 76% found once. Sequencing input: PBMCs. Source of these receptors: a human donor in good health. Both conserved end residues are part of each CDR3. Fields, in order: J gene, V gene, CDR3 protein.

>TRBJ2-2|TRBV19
CASSIMVQVGELFF
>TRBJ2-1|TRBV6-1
CASRDAGDEQFF
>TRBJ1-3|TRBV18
CASSPVTGNTIYF
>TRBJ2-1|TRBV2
CASRDLRDRGNNEQFF
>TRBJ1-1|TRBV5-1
CASSPQTANTEAFF
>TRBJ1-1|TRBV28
CASSRAGTLGTEAFF
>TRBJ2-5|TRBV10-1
CASSASQSETQYF
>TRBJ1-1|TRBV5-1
CASSLAGPGSEAFF
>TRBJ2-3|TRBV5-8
CASSLFSGSGPDTQYF
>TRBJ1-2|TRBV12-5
CASGSRDRDYGYTF
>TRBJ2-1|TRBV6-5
CASSRLAGEGREQFF
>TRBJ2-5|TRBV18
CASSPSSGPQETQYF
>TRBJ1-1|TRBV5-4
CASSPRREMNTEAFF
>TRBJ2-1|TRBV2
CASSEGLAAYNEQFF
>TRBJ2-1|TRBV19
CASSIAGYGNEQFF
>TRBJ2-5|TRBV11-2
CASSRSGRETQYF
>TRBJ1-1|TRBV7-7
CASSLNQDTEAFF
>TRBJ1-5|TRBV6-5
CATGENQPQHF
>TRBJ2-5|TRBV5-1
CASSMTLAEETQYF
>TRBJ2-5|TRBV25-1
CASSLGGSGGGQTQYF
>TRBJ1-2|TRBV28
CASSGQGVVSNYGYTF
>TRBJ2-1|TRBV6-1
CASSEADRVPYNEQFF
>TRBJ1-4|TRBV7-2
CASSLQGLTNEKLFF